A single TCR beta chain is shown here with its context. Its antigen specificity is not known. Base qualities are not at hand, and no much larger clone is one base apart. The record originates from a study of T-cell memory formation after mild COVID-19 (dated by TCRdb to the early 2020s). For the study in its entirety: TCR sequence clusters from the two donors were found to be largely donor specific. The cohort comprised two young, previously healthy adult volunteers, one female and one male. In a couple of donors, T-cell clones that expanded and contracted after mild COVID-19 were followed by sequencing TCRalpha and TCRbeta repertoires longitudinally. Points the paper makes about the study in general: SARS-CoV-2 specificity of the second-wave clones peaking on day 37 was not confirmed. Some responding clones were detected in pre-infection memory, suggesting pre-existing cross-reactive memory T cells joined the SARS-CoV-2 response. Clones contracting from day 15 to 85 had balanced CD4/CD8 phenotypes, while a second wave expanding from day 15 to 37 was biased towards CD4+. Contracting CD4+ clones were located mainly in the CM and EM memory subsets, whereas CD8+ clones were found to be enriched in EMRA. The study included only a couple of mild cases, and larger cohorts that include severe cases with pre-infection samples were judged to be necessary.

After removal of 4 bases from V and 7 bases from J, the junction retains 10 bases not matched to a gene. Including cysteine and phenylalanine, the CDR3 has 14 amino acids. The entry retains the CDR3 DNA only, 42 bases that are in frame from base 1. Looking up the germline V gene (reference sequence) yields CDR1 LGHDT and CDR2 YNNKEL. For sequencing, an Illumina NovaSeq 6000 was employed. Using 5'RACE with constant-segment primers, TCRalpha and TCRbeta cDNA libraries were constructed, with sample barcodes and unique molecular identifiers added in the process. Trizol reagent was used to extract RNA from every sample. Libraries were amplified in two PCR steps, with a second sample barcode and Illumina TruSeq adapters added in the second step. Libraries were sequenced on an Illumina NovaSeq with 2 x 150 bp paired-end reads. The authors processed their data as follows. Reads were demultiplexed and collapsed into UMI-guided consensus sequences with migec v1.2.7. Using mixcr v2.1.11, UMI consensuses were aligned to TRA and TRB V and J templates and then assembled into clonotypes. A clonotype was counted as expanded or contracted only if both edgeR and NoisET called the change significant, with noise models trained on biological replicates. edgeR calls used a false discovery rate-adjusted p below 0.01 and a log2 fold-change threshold of 1. As an exploratory analysis of dynamics, PCA with hierarchical clustering was applied to max-normalized trajectories of the 1000 most abundant clonotypes. Each responding clone was given a CD4 or CD8 phenotype based on the CD4+ and CD8+ repertoires, which had been sequenced separately. TCRdb itself trimmed the public reads at Q25 with fastp, ran MiXCR and retained productive beta chains. Each entry merges the rows of one CDR3 protein and shows their most common DNA and genes. The V and J calls reflect TCRdb's pipeline rather than the authors' work. This sample has 350,000 to 450,000 distinct CDR3 sequences in its table, and 24% of those were observed once. The top ten constitute roughly 8.7% of the sample.

PBMCs were isolated by Ficoll-Paque density gradient centrifugation. The chain is made from TRBV3-1 and TRBJ2-7, with TRBD1 matching 7 junction bases. The sequencing sample was made of PBMCs or a T cell subset sorted from them (not recorded which). The source of this sequence is an adult woman who had mild COVID-19 (a few samples of this study predate the infection). The sample titles of this study are shuffled in the database, so cell type and time point are left out; the donor was told from shared clones. The nucleotide sequence is TGTGCCAGCAGCCGAAACAGGGGTCCGGAGGAGCAGTACTTC. Translation gives CASSRNRGPEEQYF.